A selection of T cell receptor beta chains follows, all from one sample in a study of blood T cell repertoires in COVID-19. Libraries were prepared by immunoSEQ multiplex PCR; TCRdb keeps only in-frame clonotypes and omits some of them. Among more than 250,000 clones listed, about nine tenths were seen once. Sequenced: peripheral blood. The receptors here all came from a man aged 50 to 59 with active or convalescent COVID-19. The CDR3 runs from the conserved cysteine through the conserved F or W. A D gene is named only where the DNA matches it firmly.

J gene: TRBJ1-1; D gene: .; V gene: TRBV28; CDR3 protein: CASRTEERPSEAFF
J gene: TRBJ1-1; D gene: .; V gene: TRBV12-3/TRBV12-4; CDR3 protein: CASSFAAGQSAFF
J gene: TRBJ1-4; D gene: .; V gene: TRBV5-1; CDR3 protein: CASSRTDNEKLFF
J gene: TRBJ1-1; D gene: .; V gene: TRBV28; CDR3 protein: CASSLDGRRAFF
J gene: TRBJ1-3; D gene: .; V gene: TRBV29-1; CDR3 protein: CSVVPGSSGNTIYF
J gene: TRBJ1-5; D gene: .; V gene: TRBV19; CDR3 protein: CASSIREDQPQHF
J gene: TRBJ1-3; D gene: .; V gene: TRBV2; CDR3 protein: CASTGLGNTIYF
J gene: TRBJ1-1; D gene: TRBD1; V gene: TRBV5-1; CDR3 protein: CASSKQGAEAFF
J gene: TRBJ2-7; D gene: TRBD2; V gene: TRBV4-3; CDR3 protein: CASSQVHRGAYEQYF
J gene: TRBJ1-2; D gene: TRBD1; V gene: TRBV5-1; CDR3 protein: CASNPLPGQGNGYTF
J gene: TRBJ1-2; D gene: TRBD1; V gene: TRBV7-2; CDR3 protein: CASSPGQGAPGYTF
J gene: TRBJ2-3; D gene: .; V gene: TRBV4-3; CDR3 protein: CASGGAGMTDTQYF
J gene: TRBJ1-2; D gene: .; V gene: TRBV2; CDR3 protein: CASSGRGEGYTF
J gene: TRBJ1-1; D gene: TRBD1; V gene: TRBV30; CDR3 protein: CALTGGLDTEAFF
J gene: TRBJ2-3; D gene: TRBD2; V gene: TRBV5-8; CDR3 protein: CASSLARMAGDADTQYF
J gene: TRBJ2-6; D gene: .; V gene: TRBV5-4; CDR3 protein: CASSLGGARGANVLTF
J gene: TRBJ2-1; D gene: .; V gene: TRBV24-1; CDR3 protein: CATSDGASYNEQFF
J gene: TRBJ1-3; D gene: .; V gene: TRBV7-2; CDR3 protein: CASSPYLRDGDTIYF
J gene: TRBJ2-3; D gene: .; V gene: TRBV30; CDR3 protein: CAWSYSTDTQYF
J gene: TRBJ1-2; D gene: .; V gene: TRBV7-9; CDR3 protein: CASSLTRVNYGYTF
J gene: TRBJ1-2; D gene: TRBD1; V gene: TRBV28; CDR3 protein: CAIADRSDGYTF
J gene: TRBJ2-7; D gene: .; V gene: TRBV2; CDR3 protein: CASSGQFSEQYF
J gene: TRBJ1-2; D gene: .; V gene: TRBV15; CDR3 protein: CATSPEYYGYTF
J gene: TRBJ1-5; D gene: .; V gene: TRBV6-6; CDR3 protein: CASSYRTWREDQPQHF
J gene: TRBJ2-7; D gene: .; V gene: TRBV24-1; CDR3 protein: CATSDGGRGSYEQYF
J gene: TRBJ1-3; D gene: TRBD1; V gene: TRBV24-1; CDR3 protein: CATSDSSGTGSGNTIYF
J gene: TRBJ1-1; D gene: .; V gene: TRBV11-2; CDR3 protein: CASSLGTGDAEAFF
J gene: TRBJ1-5; D gene: .; V gene: TRBV19; CDR3 protein: CASSTDRETPQHF
J gene: TRBJ2-7; D gene: .; V gene: TRBV21-1; CDR3 protein: CASRRGGGRYEQYF
J gene: TRBJ2-7; D gene: .; V gene: TRBV4-3; CDR3 protein: CASSQDWPYEQYF
J gene: TRBJ1-1; D gene: .; V gene: TRBV7-9; CDR3 protein: CASSFTENTEAFF
J gene: TRBJ1-2; D gene: .; V gene: TRBV5-1; CDR3 protein: CASSLIPTGGYTF
J gene: TRBJ1-1; D gene: .; V gene: TRBV10-3; CDR3 protein: CAIGAGSGPAAFF
J gene: TRBJ2-5; D gene: TRBD1; V gene: TRBV15; CDR3 protein: CATSRDRAQETQYF
J gene: TRBJ2-3; D gene: TRBD1; V gene: TRBV5-6; CDR3 protein: CASRGTGTDTQYF
J gene: TRBJ2-7; D gene: TRBD1; V gene: TRBV5-5; CDR3 protein: CASSFDRAYEQYF
J gene: TRBJ1-5; D gene: .; V gene: TRBV27; CDR3 protein: CASSQGYSNQPQHF
J gene: TRBJ2-1; D gene: TRBD2; V gene: TRBV7-7; CDR3 protein: CASSPTSGPFYEQFF
J gene: TRBJ1-3; D gene: TRBD1; V gene: TRBV5-1; CDR3 protein: CASSLDRGLGNTIYF
J gene: TRBJ1-1; D gene: TRBD1; V gene: TRBV5-4; CDR3 protein: CASSPGQGMLNTEAFF
J gene: TRBJ1-4; D gene: TRBD1; V gene: TRBV28; CDR3 protein: CASSITGATNEKLFF
J gene: TRBJ1-2; D gene: .; V gene: TRBV2; CDR3 protein: CASRSGTYSTF
J gene: TRBJ2-5; D gene: TRBD2; V gene: TRBV4-1; CDR3 protein: CASSQGLAGGWQETQYF
J gene: TRBJ2-7; D gene: TRBD1; V gene: TRBV2; CDR3 protein: CANSRDRVYEQYF
J gene: TRBJ1-5; D gene: TRBD1; V gene: TRBV30; CDR3 protein: CAWSVGTVNQPQHF
J gene: TRBJ2-5; D gene: TRBD2; V gene: TRBV6-2/TRBV6-3; CDR3 protein: CASSFDGGQETQYF
J gene: TRBJ2-1; D gene: .; V gene: TRBV27; CDR3 protein: CASTSTGIPDNEQFF
J gene: TRBJ2-7; D gene: TRBD2; V gene: TRBV27; CDR3 protein: CASTKEASGRYEQYF
J gene: TRBJ1-1; D gene: .; V gene: TRBV6-5; CDR3 protein: CASSPSDRTEAFF
J gene: TRBJ1-2; D gene: TRBD1; V gene: TRBV9; CDR3 protein: CASSVSGQGINYGYTF
J gene: TRBJ1-2; D gene: .; V gene: TRBV29-1; CDR3 protein: CSTEKGGQVLYGYTF
J gene: TRBJ2-7; D gene: TRBD1; V gene: TRBV2; CDR3 protein: CASSFTGTGSYEQYF
J gene: TRBJ1-3; D gene: .; V gene: TRBV19; CDR3 protein: CASSHRVGDTIYF